The rows below give T cell receptor beta chains drawn from one sample of a study of blood T cell repertoires in COVID-19. Some clones are missing from TCRdb's copy, which holds only in-frame ones; the method was immunoSEQ multiplex PCR. Found here are 270,000 or so clones, 75% to 90% of them singletons; the top ten hold roughly 4.3%. The specimen sequenced was PBMCs or T cells enriched from blood (not recorded which). The receptors come from a woman aged 25 to 39 with acute COVID-19. CDR3s include the opening cysteine and the closing phenylalanine or tryptophan. Each record gives: V gene, D gene, clone size, J gene, CDR3 protein, CDR3 DNA. A D gene is named only where the DNA matches it firmly. Clone size, where shown, is once, few, many, or a class for clones that have expanded.

TRBV15,TRBD1,-,TRBJ2-4,CATSRRGQLKNIQYF,TGTGCCACCAGCAGACGGGGACAGCTCAAAAACATTCAGTACTTC
TRBV7-2,-,-,TRBJ2-7,CASSFRGSYEQYF,TGTGCCAGCAGCTTTCGGGGCTCCTACGAGCAGTACTTC
TRBV6-5,-,-,TRBJ2-7,CASIARVPYEQYF,TGTGCCAGCATCGCCAGGGTCCCCTACGAGCAGTACTTC
TRBV2,-,once,TRBJ2-4,CASSDPVSKNIQYF,TGTGCCAGCAGTGATCCTGTGTCCAAAAACATTCAGTACTTC
TRBV6-2/TRBV6-3,TRBD2,-,TRBJ2-4,CASSAPGTSVSKNIQYF,TGTGCCAGCAGTGCCCCCGGGACTAGCGTATCCAAAAACATTCAGTACTTC
TRBV24-1,TRBD1,-,TRBJ2-4,CATSEGQDKNIQYF,TGTGCCACCAGTGAAGGACAGGACAAAAACATTCAGTACTTC
TRBV24-1,-,-,TRBJ2-3,CATSVNSADPDTQYF,TGTGCCACCAGTGTCAATAGCGCCGACCCAGATACGCAGTATTTT
TRBV27,TRBD1,few,TRBJ2-4,CASSFHSTGSSLAKNIQYF,TGTGCCAGCAGTTTCCACTCGACAGGGTCCTCTTTAGCCAAAAACATTCAGTACTTC
TRBV16,TRBD2,-,TRBJ2-1,CASSPLLQASGSRGSYNEQFF,TGTGCCAGCAGCCCTCTATTGCAGGCTAGCGGGAGCCGGGGCTCCTACAATGAGCAGTTCTTC
TRBV9,TRBD2,-,TRBJ2-7,CASSEASGPSYEQYF,TGTGCCAGCAGCGAGGCTAGCGGGCCTTCCTACGAGCAGTACTTC
TRBV9,-,-,TRBJ1-1,CASSDGMPYTEAFF,TGTGCCAGCAGCGACGGGATGCCCTACACTGAAGCTTTCTTT
TRBV5-1,TRBD1,once,TRBJ2-2,CASRSGTENTGELFF,TGCGCCAGCAGATCCGGGACAGAGAACACCGGGGAGCTGTTTTTT
TRBV27,TRBD2,-,TRBJ2-1,CASSFPGLAGDNEQFF,TGTGCCAGCAGTTTTCCCGGACTAGCGGGAGACAATGAGCAGTTCTTC
TRBV2,-,-,TRBJ2-7,CASSPRDTGTYEQYF,TGTGCCAGCAGTCCCCGGGACACGGGCACCTACGAGCAGTACTTC
TRBV11-2,-,-,TRBJ2-3,CASEMAGGDTQYF,TGTGCCAGCGAAATGGCAGGTGGAGATACGCAGTATTTT
TRBV4-2,-,once,TRBJ1-4,CASSQATGRTNEKLFF,TGTGCCAGCAGCCAGGCCACAGGGAGAACTAATGAAAAACTGTTTTTT
TRBV24-1,TRBD1,-,TRBJ1-5,CATSLQGANQPQHF,TGTGCCACCAGCTTACAGGGGGCAAATCAGCCCCAGCATTTT
TRBV30,-,-,TRBJ1-5,CAWSVQGSQQPQHF,TGTGCCTGGAGTGTTCAGGGTTCCCAACAGCCCCAGCATTTT